Listed here are 2 T cell receptor beta chains from one sample, sequenced in a study of post-analysis software for immune sequencing data. Study results and caveats: About five TRBV segments, including TRBV5-6, TRBV5-1 and TRBV20-1, were more frequent in patients than controls.

Which antigens these TCRs recognize remains unknown. Prepared libraries of TCR beta cDNA carried unique molecular identifiers. TCRdb redid the calling of the PCR reads with MiXCR, one entry per CDR3 protein. The sample lists almost 700,000 distinct CDR3 sequences, around 60% occurring once. The specimen sequenced was blood. The receptors derive from a girl aged 2 to 10 with multiple sclerosis.

This clonotype showed up just a few times. The V gene is TRBV29-1, the J gene TRBJ1-2, with 10 bases fitting TRBD1. This CDR3 has 11 amino acids. The V gene's germline CDR1 is SQVTM and CDR2 ANQGSEA. The CDR3 is CSVGTGEGYTF. The CDR3 DNA sequence: TGCAGTGTCGGGACAGGGGAAGGCTACACCTTC.

The chain links TRBV20-1 to TRBJ2-5; TRBD2 agrees at 7 bases. Looked up from germline, CDR1 is DFQATT and CDR2 is SNEGSKA (reference sequence). V shed 6 bases and J 5 bases; nucleotides not matched to a gene: 15. The CDR3 has 15 amino acids. As DNA, the CDR3 is TGCAGTGCAACCCGAAGACTAGCAGGGTGGGAGACCCAGTACTTC. Translated: CSATRRLAGWETQYF.